This paragraph covers one T cell receptor (beta chain) sequence. The entry originates in a study of blood T cell repertoires in COVID-19. At the level of the study: PBMCs, B-cell-depleted T cells, or T cells provided the cDNA or gDNA that made up the material.

V dropped 2 bases and J dropped 6 bases, with 14 bases sitting between them. CDR1 is SGDLS and CDR2 is YYNGEE in the germline V gene. There are 15 residues in the CDR3. Original processing notes: How many nucleated cells were present was estimated from reference gene primer amplification. Clones were sequenced by immunoSEQ multiplex PCR, and TCRdb holds only the in-frame ones, with some missing. The D gene and trimming were derived from the DNA, and the V and J assignments and clone size from that table. The data hold about 280,000 clones, with around 89% observed a single time. Material: peripheral blood. This chain joins TRBV9 and TRBJ2-2; D unresolved. This receptor was obtained from a man aged 40-55 years with acute or convalescent COVID-19. CDR3 sequence: CASSVAKAAAGELFF. In DNA, the CDR3 is TGTGCCAGCAGCGTTGCAAAGGCCGCGGCCGGGGAGCTGTTTTTT.